This TCR beta chain was found in a study of T cells in Graves' hyperthyroidism and ophthalmopathy. J was trimmed by 4 bases and V by 9 bases; bases with no gene match: 5. This CDR3 region has 14 residues. Germline V lookup: CDR1 MDHEN, CDR2 SYDVKM. This clonotype occurred a few times. Its cognate antigen is unknown. TCR beta CDR3 regions were amplified from RNA. A first-round RT-PCR of the TCR CDR3 used the HTBI primer set. One entry per CDR3 protein, called by TCRdb with MiXCR from the multiplex PCR reads. This sample has under 350,000 distinct CDR3 sequences; 15% to 20% occur once, and the top ten carry approximately 49%. Findings and caveats of the study: Blood also showed most of the thyroid clonotypes that were expanded above 0.001.

The V call is TRBV28, the J call TRBJ2-1; 11 nucleotides line up with TRBD2. The sample consisted of blood. The clonotype was recovered from a woman aged 45-65 years with Graves' hyperthyroidism. The CDR3, as DNA: TGTGCCAGTTTAGCGGGAGGGACATACAATGAGCAGTTCTTC. Protein product: CASLAGGTYNEQFF.